A single sample gave rise to the 4 T cell receptor beta chains below, sequenced in a study of spatial heterogeneity in lung cancer. TCRdb redid the calling of the 5' RACE reads with MiXCR, one entry per CDR3 protein. This table has fewer than 20,000 distinct CDR3 sequences, about a fifth appearing once. Described time point: sample taken at primary tumor resection. The input material, whole RNA from tumor, nontumor lung or frozen PBMC, was sequenced unsorted. The sample here was PBMCs, taken at surgery. The receptors shown here come from a male donor with early-stage non-small cell lung cancer.

This clonotype was picked up a small number of times. V gene TRBV7-8 combines with J gene TRBJ2-5, with D perhaps TRBD2 (5 bases). This CDR3 spans 14 amino acids. CDR1 and CDR2 from the germline V gene are SGHVS and FQNEAQ. Trimming removed 4 bases at V and 5 bases at J, with 14 bases between. The CDR3 sequence is CASSSGISRETQYF. The CDR3 nucleotides read TGTGCCAGCAGCTCCGGGATTTCACGGGAGACCCAGTACTTC. The whole variable domain, remainder taken from reference TRBV7-8 and TRBJ2-5, is GAGVSQSPRYKVAKRGQDVALRCDPISGHVSLFWYQQALGQGPEFLTYFQNEAQLDKSGLPSDRFFAERPEGSVSTLKIQRTQQEDSAVYLCASSSGISRETQYFGPGTRLLVL.

The V gene is TRBV12-3 or TRBV12-4, the J gene TRBJ2-5; the D gene is possibly TRBD2 (7 bases). The CDR3 consists of 15 residues. V lost 7 bases and J lost 4, with 19 bases in between. The CDR3 coding sequence is TGTGCCAGCAAGACTAGCAGGGGACCCGGAGAGACCCAGTACTTC. The encoded protein is CASKTSRGPGETQYF.

The J gene is TRBJ2-7, the V gene TRBV7-6; 10 bases line up with TRBD2. After removal of 3 bases from V and 4 bases from J, the junction contained 3 bases not matched to a gene. The CDR3 is made up of 14 amino acids. Looked up from germline, CDR1 is SGHVS and CDR2 is FNYEAQ. The CDR3 sequence is CASSFASGGYEQYF. CDR3 in DNA: TGTGCCAGCAGCTTTGCTAGCGGGGGTTACGAGCAGTACTTC.

The chain has TRBV7-8 and TRBJ2-7; D call uncertain. V gave up 5 bases and J gave up 2 bases, with 10 bases separating them. This CDR3 is 13 amino acids long. CDR1 and CDR2 (germline): SGHVS, FQNEAQ. CDR3 in DNA: TGTGCCAGCAGCCCCGCTTCAGCCTACGAGCAGTACTTC. Translating it yields CASSPASAYEQYF.